These 32 T cell receptor beta chains originate from one sample sequenced in a study of blood T cell repertoires in COVID-19. Measured with immunoSEQ multiplex PCR; TCRdb has only the in-frame clones, and not every one. The sample has roughly 250,000 clones, approximately 80% seen once. Sequencing input: peripheral blood. The receptors here all came from a woman at least 80 years old with acute or convalescent COVID-19.

This clone was seen only once. V gene TRBV7-2 combines with J gene TRBJ2-7, with 9 bases that match TRBD2. Trimming at V came to 3 bases and at J to 0 bases, leaving 3 bases not matched to a gene. This CDR3 region has 15 residues. Germline loops: CDR1 SGHTA, CDR2 FQGNSA. The CDR3, as DNA: TGTGCCAGCAGCTTTAGCGGGGGCATCTCCTACGAGCAGTACTTC. This encodes CASSFSGGISYEQYF.

This chain uses TRBV28 with TRBJ2-3, with 7 bases identical to TRBD1. This CDR3 has 12 amino acids. V shed 8 bases, J shed 7 bases, and the junction held 6 bases outside the gene matches. From germline, CDR1 is MDHEN and CDR2 SYDVKM. The CDR3 DNA is TGTGCCAGCGCCCTACAGGGGCATACGCAGTATTTT. It yields the protein CASALQGHTQYF.

In DNA form, the CDR3 reads TGTGCCAGCAGCTTGGGGGAGGTTAGCTCCTATAATTCACCCCTCCACTTT. This translates into CASSLGEVSSYNSPLHF. The chain carries TRBV5-6 and TRBJ1-6; D is undetermined. V was clipped by 0 bases and J by 0 bases, with 10 bases between them. The CDR3 is made up of 17 amino acids. Germline loops: CDR1 SGHDT, CDR2 YYEEEE.

The rearrangement joins TRBV5-1 to TRBJ2-4; 9 bases align to TRBD2. V dropped 1 base and J dropped 6; count of bases not matched to a gene: 2. There are 14 residues in the CDR3. Germline V gene sequence: CDR1 SGHRS, CDR2 YFSETQ. The CDR3 sequence is CASSLNSGGNIQYF. The CDR3 coding sequence is TGCGCCAGCAGCTTGAATAGCGGGGGAAACATTCAGTACTTC.

In its sample, this clone was seen a few times. The rearrangement joins TRBV2 to TRBJ1-2; D is unclear. The V end lost 6 bases, the J end lost 8 bases, and 7 bases lay between the germline ends. In germline, CDR1 is SNHLY, CDR2 FYNNEI. The CDR3 totals 10 residues. CDR3 protein: CASRVEGYTF. As DNA, the CDR3 is TGTGCCAGCAGGGTAGAGGGCTACACCTTC.

This rearrangement joins TRBV7-9 to TRBJ2-1; D is undetermined. There are 14 residues in the CDR3. Germline V gene lookup returns CDR1 SEHNR and CDR2 FQNEAQ (reference sequence). V was pared by 0 bases and J by 7 bases, with 10 bases between. The CDR3 here is CASSLAAASNEQFF. In DNA form, the CDR3 reads TGTGCCAGCAGCTTAGCTGCGGCCTCTAATGAGCAGTTCTTC. The whole variable domain, remainder taken from reference TRBV7-9 and TRBJ2-1, is DTGVSQNPRHKITKRGQNVTFRCDPISEHNRLYWYRQTLGQGPEFLTYFQNEAQLEKSRLLSDRFSAERPKGSFSTLEIQRTEQGDSAMYLCASSLAAASNEQFFGPGTRLTVL.

This clone has a handful of counts. This sample includes further DNA sequences coding for the same CDR3. The rearrangement joins TRBV20-1 to TRBJ1-1; no clear D. There are 12 residues in the CDR3. Germline-derived CDR1 and CDR2 are DFQATT and SNEGSKA (reference sequence). Trimming took 3 bases from V and 1 from J, leaving 6 bases between them. The CDR3, as DNA: TGCAGTGCTAGTGCAGGGAACACTGAAGCTTTCTTT. Encoded protein: CSASAGNTEAFF.

The gene calls are TRBV19 and TRBJ1-1; D remains ambiguous. The V gene's germline CDR1 is LNHDA and CDR2 SQIVND (reference sequence). The germline V and J ends were trimmed by 6 bases and 3 bases, with 14 bases remaining between them. This CDR3 contains 14 residues. The CDR3 DNA follows: TGTGCCAGTAGCGCTTCAGGATTTGACACTGAAGCTTTCTTT. Residues: CASSASGFDTEAFF.

The chain recombines TRBV6-5 with TRBJ1-2; TRBD1 matches at 7 bases. The CDR3 has 14 residues. V lost 5 bases to trimming and J lost 5 bases; unmatched junction nucleotides: 8. Germline V gives CDR1 MNHEY, CDR2 SVGAGI. CDR3 loop: CASSRTGSIYGYTF. The DNA for the CDR3 is TGTGCCAGCAGTAGGACAGGATCAATTTATGGCTACACCTTC.

V is TRBV5-4 and J is TRBJ2-7; TRBD2 matches 7 bases. CDR1 is SGHNT, CDR2 YYREEE, per germline (reference sequence). J lost 5 bases, V lost 0 bases, and 8 bases had no gene match. CDR3 length equals 15 residues. Here the CDR3 reads CASSLGEGLAHEQYF. CDR3 sequence (DNA): TGTGCCAGCAGCTTGGGGGAGGGGCTAGCTCACGAGCAGTACTTC.

The V call is TRBV3-1 (or the pseudogene TRBV3-2), the J call TRBJ2-5; D possibly corresponds to TRBD2 (6 bases). The CDR3 sequence is 15 residues long. V gave up 2 bases and J gave up 5 bases, with 15 bases separating them. CDR1 is LGHDT and CDR2 is YNNKEL in the germline V gene (reference sequence). The CDR3 region has the DNA TGTGCCAGCAGCCAATATGGGGGGAGAGGGGAGACCCAGTACTTC. Residues: CASSQYGGRGETQYF.

The genes are TRBV6-5 and TRBJ1-5; D is possibly TRBD1 (6 bases). This CDR3 comprises 14 residues. The V gene's germline CDR1 is MNHEY and CDR2 SVGAGI. Trimming shortened V by 0 bases and J by 7 bases, and 10 bases separated the two germline ends. The CDR3 DNA sequence: TGTGCCAGCAGTTACTCGGGGACACACCAGCCCCAGCATTTT. As protein: CASSYSGTHQPQHF.

The V gene is TRBV9, the J gene TRBJ1-3; the D gene is possibly TRBD1 (6 bases). V was pared by 0 bases and J by 4 bases, with 17 bases between. Germline CDR1 SGDLS, CDR2 YYNGEE. CDR3 length: 17 amino acids. The CDR3 DNA follows: TGTGCCAGCAGCGTAGACCCCCATACAGGGTTCGGAAACACCATATATTTT. Translated, it gives CASSVDPHTGFGNTIYF.

This clone showed up many times. The DNA for the CDR3 is TGTGCCAGCAGCTTGGACAGGAGCTCCTACGAGCAGTACTTC. Translated: CASSLDRSSYEQYF. The rearrangement links TRBV5-4 to TRBJ2-7, with D maybe TRBD1 (5 bases). V was shortened by 0 bases and J by 0 bases, with 7 bases between the two germline ends. CDR1 is SGHNT, CDR2 YYREEE, per germline (reference sequence). This CDR3 contains 14 residues.

The rearrangement uses TRBV9 and TRBJ2-3; 8 bases are shared with TRBD2. The CDR3 loop spans 15 amino acids. From germline, CDR1 is SGDLS and CDR2 YYNGEE. The ends lost 3 bases at V and 4 bases at J; junction bases unmatched: 7. The CDR3 sequence is CASSERGGRADTQYF. CDR3 bases: TGTGCCAGCAGCGAACGGGGGGGCAGGGCAGATACGCAGTATTTT. Complete variable domain (other parts from reference TRBV9 and TRBJ2-3): DSGVTQTPKHLITATGQRVTLRCSPRSGDLSVYWYQQSLDQGLQFLIQYYNGEERAKGNILERFSAQQFPDLHSELNLSSLELGDSALYFCASSERGGRADTQYFGPGTRLTVL.

The chain joins TRBV19 to TRBJ1-2; 8 bases line up with TRBD1. Per germline, CDR1 LNHDA and CDR2 SQIVND (reference sequence). CDR3 size: 15 residues. The V segment lost 5 bases and the J segment 6 bases; nucleotides outside the gene matches: 11. The CDR3: CASSSSWGTGNGYTF. CDR3 coding DNA: TGTGCCAGTAGTTCTTCTTGGGGGACAGGCAATGGCTACACCTTC.

CDR3 sequence: CASSQGGTSGRYNEQFF. The CDR3 DNA sequence: TGTGCCAGCAGCCAAGGGGGGACTAGCGGAAGGTACAATGAGCAGTTCTTC. The gene calls are TRBV4-2 and TRBJ2-1; 11 bases match TRBD2. Germline V lookup: CDR1 LGHNA, CDR2 YNFKEQ. V shed 1 base, J shed 4 bases, and the junction held 6 bases outside the gene matches. There are 17 residues in the CDR3.

This chain links TRBV6-1 with TRBJ2-3; 9 positions agree with TRBD2. Germline V lookup: CDR1 MNHNS, CDR2 SASEGT. Germline trimming cut 3 bases from V and 3 bases from J; bases unmatched to any gene: 13. The CDR3 extends over 18 amino acids. This CDR3 reads CASSEEAGGYLATDTQYF. The CDR3 nucleotides are TGTGCCAGCAGTGAGGAAGCGGGGGGTTACCTAGCAACAGATACGCAGTATTTT.

V and J are TRBV6-6 and TRBJ1-1; D ambiguous. CDR1 is MNHNY, CDR2 SVGAGI, per germline (reference sequence). This CDR3 is 11 amino acids long. Trimming cost V 7 bases and J 8 bases, with 11 bases left between them. As DNA, the CDR3 is TGTGCCAGCACCCCCTCGACAGAAGCTTTCTTT. It translates to CASTPSTEAFF.

The chain is built from TRBV2 and TRBJ1-3; D possibly corresponds to TRBD1 (5 bases). Trimming took off 1 base at V and 2 bases at J, with 12 bases between the two ends. CDR3 length equals 16 residues. The germline V gene has CDR1 SNHLY and CDR2 FYNNEI. The CDR3 loop is CASSEGSAGAGNTIYF. As DNA, the CDR3 is TGTGCCAGCAGTGAAGGCTCAGCGGGGGCTGGAAACACCATATATTTT.

The CDR3 protein is CASRIGTGEYYGYTF. For the CDR3, the DNA is TGTGCCAGCAGAATTGGGACAGGGGAGTATTATGGCTACACCTTC. V is TRBV6-6 and J is TRBJ1-2, with TRBD1 matching 10 bases. Germline CDR1 MNHNY, CDR2 SVGAGI (reference sequence). This CDR3 contains 15 residues. The junction had 9 bases not matched to a gene; V was cut back by 6 bases and J by 5 bases.

DNA of the CDR3: TGCGCCAGCAGCTTGGGCGGCGGGGGCTCTCAAGAGACCCAGTACTTC. Encoded protein: CASSLGGGGSQETQYF. V usage is TRBV5-1 and J usage is TRBJ2-5; D is possibly TRBD2 (7 bases). Germline CDR1 and CDR2: SGHRS and YFSETQ. The CDR3 extends over 16 amino acids. V gave up 0 bases and J gave up 2 bases, with 14 bases separating them.

The chain joins TRBV28 to TRBJ1-2; 8 bases agree with TRBD1. The germline CDR1 and CDR2 sequences are MDHEN and SYDVKM. With 4 bases clipped from V and 4 bases from J, the junction kept 14 bases outside the gene matches. The CDR3 extends over 17 amino acids. The CDR3: CASSSFRPGQDFYGYTF. The CDR3 region has the DNA TGTGCCAGCAGTTCATTCCGACCGGGACAGGACTTCTATGGCTACACCTTC.

This chain links TRBV18 with TRBJ1-3; D remains ambiguous. Germline loops: CDR1 KGHSH, CDR2 LQKENI. The CDR3 totals 16 residues. V lost 2 bases and J lost 0, with 11 bases in between. The CDR3 here is CASSPGRPVSGNTIYF. CDR3 DNA sequence: TGTGCCAGCTCACCAGGGAGGCCAGTCTCTGGAAACACCATATATTTT.

The chain uses TRBV28 and TRBJ1-5, with a weak D call TRBD1 (5 bases). The CDR3 sequence is 15 residues long. Deletions cut 6 bases from V and 2 bases from J, with 14 bases between. The germline gives CDR1 MDHEN, CDR2 SYDVKM. The CDR3 sequence is CASRPPGGGNQPQHF. The CDR3 nucleotides read TGTGCCAGCAGACCTCCGGGGGGTGGCAATCAGCCCCAGCATTTT.

The V and J genes are TRBV19 and TRBJ1-5; unclear D gene. Trimming stripped 6 bases from V and 9 bases from J, with 24 bases between. This CDR3 region has 16 residues. CDR1 is LNHDA and CDR2 is SQIVND in the germline V gene (reference sequence). The CDR3 sequence: CASSPDKEMLFRPQHF. DNA for the CDR3: TGTGCCAGTAGCCCAGACAAGGAAATGCTCTTTCGGCCCCAGCATTTT.

The chain is built from TRBV28 and TRBJ2-1, with TRBD1 matching over 9 bases. The CDR3 spans 15 residues. Unmatched junction bases numbered 10, after V lost 5 bases and J lost 8 bases. Germline CDR1 is MDHEN and CDR2 is SYDVKM. The CDR3 protein is CASSPSGQGIDEQFF. The DNA of the CDR3 is TGTGCCAGCAGTCCCTCCGGACAGGGGATCGATGAGCAGTTCTTC.

The chain combines TRBV3-1 (or the pseudogene TRBV3-2) with TRBJ2-1; D gene ambiguous. V lost 0 bases and J 8 bases, leaving 11 bases between the germline ends. The CDR3 is 14 residues long. Germline-derived CDR1 and CDR2 are LGHDT and YNNKEL (reference sequence). The CDR3 reads CASSQDFRLHEQFF. In DNA form, the CDR3 reads TGTGCCAGCAGCCAAGATTTCAGGCTCCATGAGCAGTTCTTC.

The genes are TRBV7-2 and TRBJ1-2, with D possibly being TRBD1 (5 bases). Germline values: CDR1 SGHTA, CDR2 FQGNSA. The length of the CDR3 is 13 residues. V shed 4 bases and J shed 4 bases, with 10 bases lying between them. The DNA of the CDR3 is TGTGCCAGCAGCTCAGGGATCCCCTATGGCTACACCTTC. Protein sequence: CASSSGIPYGYTF.

V is TRBV3-1 (or the pseudogene TRBV3-2) and J is TRBJ2-7; the match to TRBD1 covers 9 bases. This CDR3 spans 14 amino acids. The V segment lost 5 bases and the J segment 0 bases; nucleotides outside the gene matches: 2. Germline V gene lookup returns CDR1 LGHDT and CDR2 YNNKEL (reference sequence). CDR3 DNA sequence: TGTGCCAGCAGCAAGACAGGGGGCTCCTACGAGCAGTACTTC. It encodes CASSKTGGSYEQYF.

This clone has a handful of counts. The rearrangement uses TRBV2 and TRBJ1-5; D might be TRBD1 (5 bases). The CDR3 consists of 13 residues. V was shortened by 10 bases and J by 3 bases, with 13 bases between the two germline ends. Germline CDR1 reads SNHLY; CDR2 reads FYNNEI. The CDR3 DNA sequence: TGTGCCACGGGGGGGGACTACAATCAGCCCCAGCATTTT. It yields the protein CATGGDYNQPQHF.

The chain combines TRBV24-1 with TRBJ1-2; D gene uncertain. This CDR3 spans 17 amino acids. V shed 4 bases and J shed 0 bases, with 17 bases lying between them. Germline CDR1 reads KGHDR; CDR2 reads SFDVKD. The CDR3 loop reads CATSDSGKSTANYGYTF. The DNA for the CDR3 is TGTGCCACCAGTGACTCAGGAAAATCAACAGCTAACTATGGCTACACCTTC.